These 30 T cell receptor beta chains were sequenced from one sample in a study of blood T cell repertoires in COVID-19. Here immunoSEQ multiplex PCR was the method, and the copy in TCRdb shows in-frame clones only, minus some. The table has approximately 260,000 clones, 80% to 90% seen once; the top ten hold 11%. Sequenced: peripheral blood. These receptors were taken from a woman in her seventies with acute or convalescent COVID-19.

The CDR3 sequence is CASSPDRGRSSYGYTF. As DNA, the CDR3 is TGTGCCAGCAGTCCCGACAGGGGGCGATCAAGTTATGGCTACACCTTC. This chain uses TRBV2 with TRBJ1-2, with TRBD1 matching over 10 bases. The CDR3 is 16 amino acids. Germline CDR1 and CDR2: SNHLY and FYNNEI. The V gene end was trimmed by 5 bases and the J gene end by 5 bases; junction bases not matched to a gene: 11.

This sequence joins TRBV6-1 and TRBJ2-1, with 11 bases lining up with TRBD1. CDR1 is MNHNS and CDR2 is SASEGT in the germline V gene. The V segment lost 3 bases and the J segment 6 bases; nucleotides outside the gene matches: 7. This CDR3 comprises 16 residues. This CDR3 reads CASSERRDRGGNEQFF. In DNA form, the CDR3 reads TGTGCCAGCAGTGAGCGAAGGGACAGGGGGGGCAATGAGCAGTTCTTC.

V is TRBV9 and J is TRBJ2-3; 10 nucleotides line up with TRBD1. Germline V gene data show CDR1 as SGDLS and CDR2 as YYNGEE. This CDR3 spans 16 amino acids. V shed 3 bases, J shed 1 base, and the junction held 5 bases outside the gene matches. The CDR3 loop is CASSGGQGPGTDTQYF. The CDR3 bases are TGTGCCAGCAGCGGGGGACAGGGGCCAGGCACAGATACGCAGTATTTT.

The chain couples TRBV4-1 to TRBJ1-1; D possibly corresponds to TRBD1 (5 bases). Trimming took 1 base from V and 6 from J, leaving 15 bases between them. This CDR3 is 15 amino acids long. CDR1 MGHRA and CDR2 YSYEKL come from the germline V gene. The chain's CDR3 is CASSQVGRGRPEAFF. In nucleotides, the CDR3 is TGCGCCAGCAGCCAAGTGGGTAGGGGAAGACCTGAAGCTTTCTTT.

This clone was detected once. The chain uses TRBV7-2 and TRBJ1-1; no firm D call. Trimming cost V 3 bases and J 7 bases, with 12 bases left between them. Germline-derived CDR1 and CDR2 are SGHTA and FQGNSA. The CDR3 length is 13 residues. The CDR3 loop is CASSFSGVGEAFF. The CDR3 bases are TGTGCCAGCAGCTTTTCGGGTGTAGGTGAAGCTTTCTTT.

This CDR3 reads CASSLGSGTGGMNEQFF. The CDR3 nucleotides read TGTGCCAGCAGCTTGGGGTCCGGGACAGGGGGGATGAATGAGCAGTTCTTC. The chain carries TRBV5-6 and TRBJ2-1; 11 bases map to TRBD1. CDR1 is SGHDT, CDR2 YYEEEE, per germline. V was pared by 0 bases and J by 7 bases, with 9 bases of the junction left unmatched. The CDR3 loop spans 17 amino acids.

The gene calls are TRBV7-6 and TRBJ2-3; TRBD2 matches at 8 bases. CDR1 and CDR2 from the germline V gene are SGHVS and FNYEAQ. The CDR3 length is 16 residues. Trimming at V came to 1 base and at J to 0 bases, leaving 3 bases not matched to a gene. The CDR3 coding sequence is TGTGCCAGCAGCTTAGGAGGCGGGGGGAGCACAGATACGCAGTATTTT. Protein product: CASSLGGGGSTDTQYF.

The chain combines TRBV5-1 with TRBJ2-3, with 11 bases fitting TRBD2. V dropped 0 bases and J dropped 4; count of bases not matched to a gene: 13. The germline V gene has CDR1 SGHRS and CDR2 YFSETQ. CDR3 size: 19 residues. This chain's CDR3 is CASSLDSPLTSGVADTQYF. The DNA for the CDR3 is TGCGCCAGCAGCTTGGATTCCCCTTTGACTAGCGGGGTAGCAGATACGCAGTATTTT.

The chain recombines TRBV10-3 with TRBJ2-1; 13 positions agree with TRBD2. V shed 0 bases, J shed 10 bases, and the junction held 3 bases outside the gene matches. The CDR3 spans 15 residues. Germline-derived CDR1 and CDR2 are ENHRY and SYGVKD. In DNA, the CDR3 is TGTGCCATCAGTGAGTCTGGGACTAGCGGGGAAGAGCAGTTCTTC. Translation: CAISESGTSGEEQFF.

In regard to this clone: This specimen includes other DNA sequences encoding the same CDR3. This sequence joins TRBV5-6 and TRBJ1-2, with a tentative D call TRBD1 (6 bases). V lost 2 bases and J 2 bases, leaving 7 bases between the germline ends. This CDR3 region has 13 residues. Germline CDR1 is SGHDT and CDR2 is YYEEEE. The CDR3 protein is CASSLRGNYGYTF. The CDR3 nucleotides are TGTGCCAGCAGCTTAAGGGGGAACTATGGCTACACCTTC.

The chain employs TRBV7-8 and TRBJ1-2; D ambiguous. V was shortened by 2 bases and J by 4 bases, with 14 bases between the two germline ends. The germline gives CDR1 SGHVS, CDR2 FQNEAQ. There are 15 residues in the CDR3. Here the CDR3 reads CASSLFPGAVYGYTF. CDR3 bases: TGTGCCAGCAGCTTATTCCCAGGCGCCGTCTATGGCTACACCTTC.

V gene TRBV5-1 combines with J gene TRBJ1-1; D perhaps matches TRBD1 (5 bases). Germline CDR1 reads SGHRS; CDR2 reads YFSETQ. The CDR3 contains 16 residues. V shed 4 bases and J shed 4 bases, with 20 bases lying between them. The CDR3 loop reads CASSPSEIGGGTEAFF. The CDR3 nucleotides are TGCGCCAGCAGCCCGTCAGAAATCGGGGGGGGCACTGAAGCTTTCTTT.

V and J are TRBV6-1 and TRBJ2-5; D perhaps matches TRBD1 (5 bases). The CDR3 sequence is 15 residues long. V lost 2 bases and J 5 bases, leaving 15 bases between the germline ends. The germline V gene has CDR1 MNHNS and CDR2 SASEGT. This chain's CDR3 is CASSEYLVAGETQYF. CDR3 sequence (DNA): TGTGCCAGCAGTGAATACCTGGTGGCAGGGGAGACCCAGTACTTC.

The chain joins TRBV5-1 to TRBJ2-5; the match to TRBD2 covers 11 bases. The germline CDR1 and CDR2 sequences are SGHRS and YFSETQ. The CDR3 is 16 amino acids. J lost 1 base, V lost 1 base, and 3 bases had no gene match. The DNA for the CDR3 is TGCGCCAGCAGCTTGTGGACTAGCGGGCCCCAAGAGACCCAGTACTTC. It specifies CASSLWTSGPQETQYF.

The rearrangement uses TRBV9 and TRBJ2-7; no reliable D call. Germline assignment: CDR1 SGDLS and CDR2 YYNGEE. This CDR3 spans 15 amino acids. V shed 1 base and J shed 0 bases, with 11 bases lying between them. The CDR3 here is CASSVSPGSSYEQYF. The DNA of the CDR3 is TGTGCCAGCAGCGTAAGTCCGGGTAGCTCCTACGAGCAGTACTTC.

The chain uses TRBV11-2 and TRBJ2-4; 14 nucleotides align to TRBD2. Germline assignment: CDR1 SGHAT and CDR2 FQNNGV. This CDR3 is built from 16 residues. With 4 bases clipped from V and 6 bases from J, the junction kept 5 bases outside the gene matches. CDR3 region: CASSSGLAGGLNIQYF. CDR3 DNA: TGTGCCAGCAGCTCCGGACTAGCGGGGGGCCTAAACATTCAGTACTTC.

V usage is TRBV2 and J usage is TRBJ2-2; D is uncertain. The CDR3 covers 14 residues. Per germline, CDR1 SNHLY and CDR2 FYNNEI. Trimming removed 2 bases from V and 1 base from J, with 5 bases in between. The CDR3 is CASSELENTGELFF. The CDR3 DNA reads TGTGCCAGCAGTGAACTAGAGAACACCGGGGAGCTGTTTTTT.

This clone was detected a few times. The V gene is TRBV4-1, the J gene TRBJ2-1, with a tentative D call TRBD2 (6 bases). Germline assignment: CDR1 MGHRA and CDR2 YSYEKL. V lost 3 bases to trimming and J lost 10 bases, with 13 bases between them. The CDR3 extends over 13 amino acids. The CDR3 DNA reads as TGCGCCAGCAGCCAGGGACGGCGGGGCGAGCAGTTCTTC. Protein sequence: CASSQGRRGEQFF.

V and J are TRBV14 and TRBJ2-2; 8 bases agree with TRBD2. The CDR3 extends over 16 amino acids. Germline V CDR1 and CDR2: SGHDN, FVKESK. The ends lost 0 bases at V and 4 bases at J; junction bases unmatched: 4. CDR3 residues: CASSQDCGGITGELFF. CDR3 nucleotides: TGTGCCAGCAGCCAAGATTGCGGGGGGATCACCGGGGAGCTGTTTTTT.

The chain joins TRBV5-1 to TRBJ2-2, with a weak D call TRBD2 (5 bases). Germline V lookup: CDR1 SGHRS, CDR2 YFSETQ. The germline V and J ends were trimmed by 7 bases and 4 bases, with 23 bases remaining between them. The CDR3 spans 17 residues. The CDR3 is CASATPSGGGLTGELFF. As DNA, the CDR3 is TGCGCCAGCGCGACCCCTTCCGGAGGTGGACTCACCGGGGAGCTGTTTTTT.

The chain recombines TRBV15 with TRBJ2-1; D not certain. The germline V and J ends were trimmed by 5 bases and 4 bases, with 6 bases remaining between them. Germline loops: CDR1 LNHNV, CDR2 YYDKDF (reference sequence). The CDR3 runs to 12 residues. The CDR3 coding sequence is TGTGCCACCAGCGGCGGATACAATGAGCAGTTCTTC. It codes for CATSGGYNEQFF.

V and J are TRBV7-2 and TRBJ1-2; TRBD1 aligns across 8 bases. CDR1 is SGHTA, CDR2 FQGNSA, per germline. This CDR3 is 14 amino acids long. J lost 4 bases, V lost 5 bases, and 6 bases had no gene match. CDR3 sequence (DNA): TGTGCCAGCAGCCTCCGACAGGGGCCCTATGGCTACACCTTC. Amino acid sequence: CASSLRQGPYGYTF.

The genes are TRBV19 and TRBJ1-2, with D possibly matching TRBD1 (6 bases). CDR1 is LNHDA and CDR2 is SQIVND in the germline V gene (reference sequence). CDR3 length: 13 residues. Between the trimmed V and J ends, which lost 5 bases and 2 bases, there was a span of 9 bases. CDR3 DNA: TGTGCCAGTAGTCCCGGACAGAACTATGGCTACACCTTC. It encodes CASSPGQNYGYTF.

This chain connects TRBV5-1 to TRBJ2-7; D ambiguous. CDR1 SGHRS and CDR2 YFSETQ come from the germline V gene. This CDR3 comprises 16 residues. V lost 5 bases to trimming and J lost 2 bases, with 20 bases between them. The chain's CDR3 is CASRKVTATTPYEQYF. DNA for the CDR3: TGCGCCAGCAGGAAGGTAACAGCCACGACCCCCTACGAGCAGTACTTC. Full variable domain (remainder filled in from reference TRBV5-1 and TRBJ2-7): KAGVTQTPRYLIKTRGQQVTLSCSPISGHRSVSWYQQTPGQGLQFLFEYFSETQRNKGNFPGRFSGRQFSNSRSEMNVSTLELGDSALYLCASRKVTATTPYEQYFGPGTRLTVT.

This clone was seen a single time. J is TRBJ2-2 and V is TRBV6-4; TRBD2 aligns across 7 bases. The junction had 4 bases not matched to a gene; V was cut back by 2 bases and J by 7 bases. CDR1 MRHNA and CDR2 SNTAGT come from the germline V gene. The CDR3 has 14 amino acids. CDR3 sequence (DNA): TGTGCCAGCAGTGACAGCGGGGCTGGCGGGGAGCTGTTTTTT. This encodes CASSDSGAGGELFF.

The genes are TRBV24-1 and TRBJ2-1; a weak D match, TRBD2 (6 bases). Germline loops: CDR1 KGHDR, CDR2 SFDVKD. The CDR3 has 14 residues. V was pared by 4 bases and J by 4 bases, with 10 bases between. CDR3 in amino acids: CATSEPGGYNEQFF. In DNA form, the CDR3 reads TGTGCCACCAGTGAGCCAGGAGGGTACAATGAGCAGTTCTTC.

This rearrangement joins TRBV5-8 to TRBJ1-1; D remains ambiguous. CDR1 and CDR2 from the germline V gene are SGHTS and YDEGEE. Trimming left V 4 bases short and J 3 bases short, with 16 bases between. The CDR3 contains 15 residues. CDR3 protein: CASSPLARPDTEAFF. CDR3 bases: TGTGCCAGCAGCCCGTTGGCCAGGCCCGACACTGAAGCTTTCTTT.

In its sample, this clone was seen once. CDR3 loop: CARSPGLAVYEQYF. The CDR3 DNA is TGCGCCAGGTCACCGGGACTAGCGGTCTACGAGCAGTACTTC. The J gene is TRBJ2-7, the V gene TRBV5-1, with 11 bases lining up with TRBD2. Trimming removed 8 bases from V and 3 bases from J; junction bases left unmatched: 7. CDR3 size: 14 residues. The germline V gene encodes CDR1 SGHRS and CDR2 YFSETQ.

The rearrangement uses TRBV5-1 and TRBJ2-1; 8 bases are shared with TRBD1. Trimming removed 5 bases from V and 8 bases from J; junction bases left unmatched: 6. The CDR3 sequence is 13 residues long. Germline V gives CDR1 SGHRS, CDR2 YFSETQ. The CDR3 coding sequence is TGCGCCAGCAGGGGGACAGGTATCGATGAGCAGTTCTTC. It codes for CASRGTGIDEQFF.

This clone was seen a handful of times. The rearrangement joins TRBV19 to TRBJ2-3; D might be TRBD2 (6 bases). The CDR3 has 16 amino acids. Trimming pared 1 base from V and 4 bases from J, leaving 15 bases between. In germline, CDR1 is LNHDA, CDR2 SQIVND (reference sequence). The CDR3, as DNA: TGTGCCAGTAGTATAGGGAGGGGCCAGCCCGCAGATACGCAGTATTTT. Translating it yields CASSIGRGQPADTQYF. Looking up the rest from reference TRBV19 and TRBJ2-3 gives the full variable domain: DGGITQSPKYLFRKEGQNVTLSCEQNLNHDAMYWYRQDPGQGLRLIYYSQIVNDFQKGDIAEGYSVSREKKESFPLTVTSAQKNPTAFYLCASSIGRGQPADTQYFGPGTRLTVL.